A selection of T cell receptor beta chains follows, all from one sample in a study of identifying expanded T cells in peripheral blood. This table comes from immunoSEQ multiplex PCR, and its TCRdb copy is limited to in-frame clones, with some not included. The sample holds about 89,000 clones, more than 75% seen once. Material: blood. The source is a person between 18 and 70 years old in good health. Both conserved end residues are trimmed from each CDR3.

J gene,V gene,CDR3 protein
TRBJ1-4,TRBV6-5,ASSYSGPPEALF
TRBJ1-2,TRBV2,ASSVSDSLYGYT
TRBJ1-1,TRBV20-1,SVPDSEAF
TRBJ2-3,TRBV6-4,ASSDRGGTDTQY
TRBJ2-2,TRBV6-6,ASPSGTGELF
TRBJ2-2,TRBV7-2,ASSLDRGFPGELF
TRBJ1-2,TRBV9,ASSVGQGGLRGGYT
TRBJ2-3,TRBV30,AWSGERGSGTDTQY
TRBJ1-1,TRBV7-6,ASSLVVRTGRTEAF
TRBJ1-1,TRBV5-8,ASSLDREMNTEAF
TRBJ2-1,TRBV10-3,AALGELLF
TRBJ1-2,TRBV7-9,ASSPKTGVQEDT
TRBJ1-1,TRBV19,ASSMTGLNTEAF
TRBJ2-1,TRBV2,ASSVGSYNEQF
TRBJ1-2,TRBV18,ASSPYLRGYT
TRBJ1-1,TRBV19,ASRPRQGLNTEAF
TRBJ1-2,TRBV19,ASTGFYGGYGYT
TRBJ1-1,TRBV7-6,ASGHRGEGTEAF
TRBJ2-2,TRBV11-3,ASSWTGGSGELF
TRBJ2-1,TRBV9,ASSQPRLGAGRGYNEQF
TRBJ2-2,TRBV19,ASSVVGNTGELF
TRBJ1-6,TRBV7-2,ASSLGGARNSPLH
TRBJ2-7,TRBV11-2,ASSQGTGSASYEQY
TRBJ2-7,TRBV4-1,ASSQEPGRPYEQY
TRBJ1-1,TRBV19,ASSASGTGTKAF
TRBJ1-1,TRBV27,ASSLYHLAEAF
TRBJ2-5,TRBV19,ASRQAPEGQY
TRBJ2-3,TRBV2,ASSEVSTDTQY
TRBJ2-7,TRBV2,ARRSLTAEQY
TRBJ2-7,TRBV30,AWRGGLDSYEQY
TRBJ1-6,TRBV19,ASSIVGGRRDSPLH
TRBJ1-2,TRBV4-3,ASSRSRRQGAGYYGYT
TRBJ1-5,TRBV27,ASSGTGNQAQPQH
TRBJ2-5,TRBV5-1,ASSWAPGLAGGPETQY
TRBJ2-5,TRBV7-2,ASSLFPRGGRGETQY
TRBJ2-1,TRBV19,ASSFQGEGYEQF
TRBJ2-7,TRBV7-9,ASSQIPGQGMNEQY
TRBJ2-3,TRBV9,ASSVWSSTDTQY
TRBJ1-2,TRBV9,ASSGLGQFGGYT
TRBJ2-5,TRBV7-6,ASSLAYQETQY
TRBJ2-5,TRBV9,ASSVGTSGGGETQY
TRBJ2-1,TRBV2,ASEQRIQPAYNEQF
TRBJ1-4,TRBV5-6,ASSLGLPNEKLF
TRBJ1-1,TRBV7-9,ASSLEGISEAF
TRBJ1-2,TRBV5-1,ASPRTGEGYGYT
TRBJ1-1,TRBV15,ATSKDRAGTEAF
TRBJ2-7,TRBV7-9,ASSWGAYEQY
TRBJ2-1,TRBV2,ASSTSYNEQF
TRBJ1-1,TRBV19,ASSIGSGSRFAEAF
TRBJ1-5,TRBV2,ASSNNQPQH
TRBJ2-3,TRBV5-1,ASSFSGTDTQY
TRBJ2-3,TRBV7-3,ASSSGGTSTDTQY
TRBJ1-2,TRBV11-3,ASSLDQRGSKGYT
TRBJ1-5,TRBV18,ASSPTGQYSNQPQH
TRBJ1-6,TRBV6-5,ASSPGSSYNSPLH
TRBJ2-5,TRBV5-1,ASSVLQSGGLEETQY